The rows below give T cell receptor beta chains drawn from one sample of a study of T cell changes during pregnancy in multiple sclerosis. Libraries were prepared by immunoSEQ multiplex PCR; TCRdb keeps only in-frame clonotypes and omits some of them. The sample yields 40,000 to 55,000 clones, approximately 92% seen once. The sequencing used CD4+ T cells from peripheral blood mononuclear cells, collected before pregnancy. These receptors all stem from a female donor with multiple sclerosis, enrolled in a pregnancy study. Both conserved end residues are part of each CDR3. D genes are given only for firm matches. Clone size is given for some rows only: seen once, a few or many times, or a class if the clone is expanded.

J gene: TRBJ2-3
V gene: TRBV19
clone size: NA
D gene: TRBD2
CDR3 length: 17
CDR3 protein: CASSRSGLAASTDTQYF
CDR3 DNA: TGTGCCAGTAGTAGATCGGGACTAGCGGCTTCCACAGATACGCAGTATTTT

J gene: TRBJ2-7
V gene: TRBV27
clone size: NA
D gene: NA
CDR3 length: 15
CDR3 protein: CASSPRGANSYEQYF
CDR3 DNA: TGTGCCAGCAGCCCACGGGGGGCAAATTCCTACGAGCAGTACTTC

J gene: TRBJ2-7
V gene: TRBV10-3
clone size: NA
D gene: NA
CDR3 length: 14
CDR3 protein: CAISDPGQIYEQYF
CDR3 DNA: TGTGCCATCAGTGACCCGGGACAAATCTACGAGCAGTACTTC

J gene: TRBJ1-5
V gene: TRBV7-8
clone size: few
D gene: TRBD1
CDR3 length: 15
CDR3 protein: CASSLAGGAGQPQHF
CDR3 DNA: TGTGCCAGCAGCTTAGCAGGGGGCGCTGGGCAGCCCCAGCATTTT

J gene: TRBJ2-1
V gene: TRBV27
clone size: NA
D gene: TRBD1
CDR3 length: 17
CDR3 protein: CASSSLSGTGVWNEQFF
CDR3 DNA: TGTGCCAGCAGTTCCCTATCCGGGACAGGGGTATGGAATGAGCAGTTCTTC

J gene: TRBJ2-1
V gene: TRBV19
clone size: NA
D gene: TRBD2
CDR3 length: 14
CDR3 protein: CASQLAGSYNEQFF
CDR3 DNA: TGTGCCAGTCAGTTAGCGGGTTCCTACAATGAGCAGTTCTTC

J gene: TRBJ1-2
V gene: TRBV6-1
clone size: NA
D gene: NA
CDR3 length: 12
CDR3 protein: CASSWTDYGYTF
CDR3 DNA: TGTGCCAGCAGCTGGACAGACTATGGCTACACCTTC

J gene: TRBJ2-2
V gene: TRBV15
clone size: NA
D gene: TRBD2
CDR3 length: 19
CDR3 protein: CATSRDFKAGGANTGELFF
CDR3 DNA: TGTGCCACCAGCAGAGATTTTAAAGCGGGAGGGGCGAACACCGGGGAGCTGTTTTTT

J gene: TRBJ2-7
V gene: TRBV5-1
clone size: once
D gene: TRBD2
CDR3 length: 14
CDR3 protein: CASSPATSGYEQYF
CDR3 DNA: TGCGCCAGCAGCCCCGCGACTAGCGGCTACGAGCAGTACTTC

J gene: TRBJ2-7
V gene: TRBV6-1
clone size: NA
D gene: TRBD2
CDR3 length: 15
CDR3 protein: CASSERLAGGYEQYF
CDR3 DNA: TGTGCCAGCAGTGAACGCCTAGCGGGAGGCTACGAGCAGTACTTC

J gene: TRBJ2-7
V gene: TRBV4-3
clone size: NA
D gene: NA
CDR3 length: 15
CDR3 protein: CASSQDGGRDYEQYF
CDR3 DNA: TGCGCCAGCAGCCAAGATGGGGGCAGGGACTACGAGCAGTACTTC

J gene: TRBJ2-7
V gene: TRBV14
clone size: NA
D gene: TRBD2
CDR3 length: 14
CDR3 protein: CASSQVRGVNEQYF
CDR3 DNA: TGTGCCAGCAGCCAAGTACGGGGGGTCAACGAGCAGTACTTC

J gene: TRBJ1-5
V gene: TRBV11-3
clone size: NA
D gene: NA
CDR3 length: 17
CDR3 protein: CASSCDRDTQNNQPQHF
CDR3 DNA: TGTGCCAGCAGTTGTGATCGGGACACTCAAAACAATCAGCCCCAGCATTTT

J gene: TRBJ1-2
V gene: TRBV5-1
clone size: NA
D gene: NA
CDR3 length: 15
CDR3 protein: CASSIGTPLNYGYTF
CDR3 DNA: TGCGCCAGCAGCATTGGGACACCCCTCAACTATGGCTACACCTTC

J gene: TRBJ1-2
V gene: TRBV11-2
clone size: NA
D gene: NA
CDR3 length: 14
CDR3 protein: CASSLDGQGYGYTF
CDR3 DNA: TGTGCCAGCAGCTTAGATGGTCAGGGGTATGGCTACACCTTC

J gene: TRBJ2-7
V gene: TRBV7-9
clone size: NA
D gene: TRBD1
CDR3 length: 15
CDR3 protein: CASSLVPDRAHEQYF
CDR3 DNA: TGTGCCAGCAGCTTAGTACCCGACAGGGCCCACGAGCAGTACTTC

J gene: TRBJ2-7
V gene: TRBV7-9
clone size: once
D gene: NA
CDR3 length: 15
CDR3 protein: CASSLWIGRAYEQYF
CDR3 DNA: TGTGCCAGCAGCTTATGGATAGGTCGGGCCTACGAGCAGTACTTC

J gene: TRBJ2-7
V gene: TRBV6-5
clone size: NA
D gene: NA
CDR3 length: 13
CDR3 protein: CASSTSEAARQYF
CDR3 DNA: TGTGCCAGCAGTACCAGCGAGGCCGCACGGCAGTACTTC

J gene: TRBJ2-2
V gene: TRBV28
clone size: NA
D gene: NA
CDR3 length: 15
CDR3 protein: CASSYKLSPTGELFF
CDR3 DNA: TGTGCCAGCAGTTATAAGCTATCTCCCACCGGGGAGCTGTTTTTT

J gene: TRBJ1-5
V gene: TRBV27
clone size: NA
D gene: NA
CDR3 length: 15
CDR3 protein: CASSFQGQGGQPQHF
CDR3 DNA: TGTGCCAGCAGTTTCCAAGGGCAGGGTGGTCAGCCCCAGCATTTT

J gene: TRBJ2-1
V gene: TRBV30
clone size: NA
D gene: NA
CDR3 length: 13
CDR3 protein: CAGEIPPFREQFF
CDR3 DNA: TGTGCCGGGGAGATTCCCCCATTCCGGGAGCAGTTCTTC

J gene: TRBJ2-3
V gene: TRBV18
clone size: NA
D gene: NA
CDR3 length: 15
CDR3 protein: CASSVRGQTTDTQYF
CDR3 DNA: TGTGCCAGCTCCGTCAGGGGCCAGACCACAGATACGCAGTATTTT

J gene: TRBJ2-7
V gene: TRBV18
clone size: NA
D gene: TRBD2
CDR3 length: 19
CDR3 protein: CASSALHLTSGDYSYEQYF
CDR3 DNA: TGTGCCAGCTCAGCGCTACATTTGACTAGCGGGGACTACTCCTACGAGCAGTACTTC

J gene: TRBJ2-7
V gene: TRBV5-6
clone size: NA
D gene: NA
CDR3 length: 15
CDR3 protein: CASSLAGPGAGEQYF
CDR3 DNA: TGTGCCAGCAGCTTGGCCGGGCCAGGGGCTGGGGAGCAGTACTTC

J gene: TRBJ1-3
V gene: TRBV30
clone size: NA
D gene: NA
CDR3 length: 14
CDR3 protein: CAWNSLGMANTIYF
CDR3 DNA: TGTGCCTGGAACTCCCTCGGGATGGCAAACACCATATATTTT

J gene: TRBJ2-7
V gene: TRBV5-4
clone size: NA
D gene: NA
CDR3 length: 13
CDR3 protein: CASSLGSQYEQYF
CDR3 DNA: TGTGCCAGCAGCTTGGGGAGCCAATACGAGCAGTACTTC

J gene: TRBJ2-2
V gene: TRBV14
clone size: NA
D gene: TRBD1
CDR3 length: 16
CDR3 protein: CASSQENRGLTGELFF
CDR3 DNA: TGTGCCAGCAGCCAAGAGAACAGGGGGCTCACCGGGGAGCTGTTTTTT

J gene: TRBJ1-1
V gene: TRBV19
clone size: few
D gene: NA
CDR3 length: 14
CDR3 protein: CASSITGTDTEAFF
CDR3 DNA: TGTGCCAGTAGTATAACAGGGACGGACACTGAAGCTTTCTTT

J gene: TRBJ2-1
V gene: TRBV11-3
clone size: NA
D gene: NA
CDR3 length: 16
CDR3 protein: CASSLSGDQPYNEQFF
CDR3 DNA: TGTGCCAGCAGCCTCTCAGGCGATCAACCCTACAATGAGCAGTTCTTC

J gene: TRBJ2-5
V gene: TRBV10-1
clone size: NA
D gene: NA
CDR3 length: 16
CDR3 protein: CASSESMERHQETQYF
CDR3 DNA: TGCGCCAGCAGTGAGTCGATGGAGCGGCACCAAGAGACCCAGTACTTC

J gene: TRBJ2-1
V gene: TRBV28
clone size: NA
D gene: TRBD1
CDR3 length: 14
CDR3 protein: CASNQGGTGWEQFF
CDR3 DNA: TGTGCCAGCAACCAAGGGGGGACAGGGTGGGAGCAGTTCTTC

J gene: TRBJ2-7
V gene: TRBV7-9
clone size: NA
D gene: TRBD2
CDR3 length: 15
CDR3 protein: CASSLSSGNIGEQYF
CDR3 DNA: TGTGCCAGCAGCTTGTCTAGCGGGAATATCGGCGAGCAGTACTTC

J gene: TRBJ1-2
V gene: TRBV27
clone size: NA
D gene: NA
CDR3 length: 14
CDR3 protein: CASSAGRGYYGYTF
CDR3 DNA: TGTGCCAGCAGTGCGGGGAGGGGCTACTATGGCTACACCTTC

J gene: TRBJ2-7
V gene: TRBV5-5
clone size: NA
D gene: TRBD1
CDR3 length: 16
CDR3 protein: CASSLFRDRGFYEQYF
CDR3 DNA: TGTGCCAGCAGCTTGTTCCGGGACAGGGGATTTTACGAGCAGTACTTC

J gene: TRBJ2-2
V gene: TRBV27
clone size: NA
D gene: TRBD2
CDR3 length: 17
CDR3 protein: CASSWSPSGRGTGELFF
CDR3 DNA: TGTGCCAGCAGTTGGAGTCCTAGCGGGAGGGGTACCGGGGAGCTGTTTTTT

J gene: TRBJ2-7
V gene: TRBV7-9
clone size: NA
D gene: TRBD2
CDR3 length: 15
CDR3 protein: CASSSEGLAGNEQYF
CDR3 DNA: TGTGCCAGCAGCTCTGAAGGACTAGCAGGCAACGAGCAGTACTTC

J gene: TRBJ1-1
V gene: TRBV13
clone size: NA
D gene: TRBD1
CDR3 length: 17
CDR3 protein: CASSAGTGGFFGTEAFF
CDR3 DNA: TGTGCCAGCAGCGCCGGGACAGGGGGCTTCTTTGGGACTGAAGCTTTCTTT

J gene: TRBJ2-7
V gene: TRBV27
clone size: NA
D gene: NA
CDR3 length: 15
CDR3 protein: CASRLGTSKYYEQYF
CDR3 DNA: TGTGCCAGCCGTCTGGGGACATCAAAGTACTACGAGCAGTACTTC

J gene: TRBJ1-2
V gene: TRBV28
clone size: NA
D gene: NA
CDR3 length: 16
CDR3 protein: CASRVGIRTASYGYTF
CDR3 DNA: TGTGCCAGCAGGGTGGGAATCCGGACAGCCTCCTATGGCTACACCTTC

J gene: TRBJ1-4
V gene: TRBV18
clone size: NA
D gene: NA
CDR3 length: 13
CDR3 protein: CASSPLRNEKLFF
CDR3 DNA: TGTGCCAGCTCACCACTGAGAAATGAAAAACTGTTTTTT

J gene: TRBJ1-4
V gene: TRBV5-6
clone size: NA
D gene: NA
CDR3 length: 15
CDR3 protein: CASSLTPRLGEKLFF
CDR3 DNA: TGTGCCAGCAGCTTGACGCCCAGGCTCGGTGAAAAACTGTTTTTT

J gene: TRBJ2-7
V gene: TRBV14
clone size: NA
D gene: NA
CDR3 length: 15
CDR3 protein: CASSQDRFGSPEQYF
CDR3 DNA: TGTGCCAGCAGCCAAGATCGTTTCGGGAGTCCCGAGCAGTACTTC

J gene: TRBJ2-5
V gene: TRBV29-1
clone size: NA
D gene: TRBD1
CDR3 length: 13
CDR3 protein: CSPEGARQETQYF
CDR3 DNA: TGCAGCCCTGAGGGGGCTCGGCAAGAGACCCAGTACTTC

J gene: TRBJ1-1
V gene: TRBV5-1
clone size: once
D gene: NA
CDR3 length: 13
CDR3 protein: CASSKGVNTEAFF
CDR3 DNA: TGCGCCAGCAGTAAGGGGGTAAACACTGAAGCTTTCTTT

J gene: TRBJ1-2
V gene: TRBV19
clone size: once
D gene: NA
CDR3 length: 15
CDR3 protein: CASSKQAFANYGYTF
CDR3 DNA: TGTGCCAGTAGTAAACAGGCCTTTGCTAACTATGGCTACACCTTC

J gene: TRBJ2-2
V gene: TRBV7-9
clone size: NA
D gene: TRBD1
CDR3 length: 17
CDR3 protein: CASSLLQGVSNTGELFF
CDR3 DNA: TGTGCCAGCAGCTTACTCCAGGGGGTTTCGAACACCGGGGAGCTGTTTTTT

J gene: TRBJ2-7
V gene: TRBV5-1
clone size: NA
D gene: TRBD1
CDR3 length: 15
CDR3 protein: CASSLGRDRVSEQYF
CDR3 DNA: TGCGCCAGCAGCTTGGGCCGGGACAGGGTTTCCGAGCAGTACTTC

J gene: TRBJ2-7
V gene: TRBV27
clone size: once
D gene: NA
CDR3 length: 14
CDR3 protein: CASSFLQGAYEQYF
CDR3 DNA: TGTGCCAGCAGTTTCCTGCAGGGCGCCTACGAGCAGTACTTC

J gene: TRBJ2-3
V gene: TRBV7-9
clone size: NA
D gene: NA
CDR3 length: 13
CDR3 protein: CASSPRGPDTQYF
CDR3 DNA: TGTGCCAGCAGCCCCAGGGGTCCAGATACGCAGTATTTT

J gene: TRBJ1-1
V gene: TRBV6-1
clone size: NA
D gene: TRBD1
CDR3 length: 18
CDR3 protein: CASSDTANRGVWVTEAFF
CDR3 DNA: TGTGCCAGCAGTGATACAGCCAACAGGGGAGTTTGGGTCACTGAAGCTTTCTTT

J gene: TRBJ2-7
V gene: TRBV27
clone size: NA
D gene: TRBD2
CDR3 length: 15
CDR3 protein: CASSPTSGNTYEQYF
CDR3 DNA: TGTGCCAGCAGTCCGACTAGCGGGAATACCTACGAGCAGTACTTC

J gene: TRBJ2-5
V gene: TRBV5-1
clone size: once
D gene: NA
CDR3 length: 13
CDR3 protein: CASSPPVQETQYF
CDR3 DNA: TGCGCCAGCAGCCCCCCGGTCCAAGAGACCCAGTACTTC

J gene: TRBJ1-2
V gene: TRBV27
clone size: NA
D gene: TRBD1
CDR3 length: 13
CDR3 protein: CASSLTGDYGYTF
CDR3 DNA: TGTGCCAGCAGTTTGACAGGGGACTATGGCTACACCTTC

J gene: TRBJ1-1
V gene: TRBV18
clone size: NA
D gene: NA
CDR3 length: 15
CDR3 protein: CASSNTGPGNTEAFF
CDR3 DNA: TGTGCCAGCTCTAATACAGGCCCAGGGAACACTGAAGCTTTCTTT

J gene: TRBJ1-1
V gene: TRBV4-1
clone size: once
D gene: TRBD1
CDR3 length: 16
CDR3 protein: CASSLYGQGADTEAFF
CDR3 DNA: TGCGCCAGCAGCCTGTACGGACAGGGGGCTGACACTGAAGCTTTCTTT

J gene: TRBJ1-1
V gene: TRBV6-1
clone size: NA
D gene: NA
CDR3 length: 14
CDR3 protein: CASSEVRRGAEAFF
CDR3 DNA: TGTGCCAGCAGTGAAGTTCGGCGAGGCGCTGAAGCTTTCTTT

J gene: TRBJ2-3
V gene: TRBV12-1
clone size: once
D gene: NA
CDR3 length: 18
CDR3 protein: CASSPHPSDRRGTDTQYF
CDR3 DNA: TGTGCCAGCAGCCCGCACCCCTCCGATAGGCGGGGCACAGATACGCAGTATTTT